This T cell receptor (beta chain) originates from a study of shared clonotypes between healthy human individuals. Clones were read by immunoSEQ multiplex PCR, and TCRdb kept only the in-frame ones, dropping some. In the table there are about 110,000 clones, around 65% of which are singletons. Sequencing was done on a sample of memory CD8+ T cells sorted from blood. Stated subset: CD45RO+ cells pooled with CCR7-negative TemRA cells. The receptor was derived from a woman between 25 and 40 years old in good health.

CDR3 DNA sequence: TGTGCCAGCAGCGTTTACCGGGACAGGGCTATCTACGAGCAGTACTTC. Its protein is CASSVYRDRAIYEQYF. The chain has TRBV13 and TRBJ2-7; 9 nucleotides align to TRBD1. V shed 5 bases, J shed 3 bases, and the junction held 11 bases outside the gene matches. The CDR3 is made up of 16 amino acids. Germline lookup yields CDR1 PRHDT and CDR2 FYEKMQ (reference sequence).